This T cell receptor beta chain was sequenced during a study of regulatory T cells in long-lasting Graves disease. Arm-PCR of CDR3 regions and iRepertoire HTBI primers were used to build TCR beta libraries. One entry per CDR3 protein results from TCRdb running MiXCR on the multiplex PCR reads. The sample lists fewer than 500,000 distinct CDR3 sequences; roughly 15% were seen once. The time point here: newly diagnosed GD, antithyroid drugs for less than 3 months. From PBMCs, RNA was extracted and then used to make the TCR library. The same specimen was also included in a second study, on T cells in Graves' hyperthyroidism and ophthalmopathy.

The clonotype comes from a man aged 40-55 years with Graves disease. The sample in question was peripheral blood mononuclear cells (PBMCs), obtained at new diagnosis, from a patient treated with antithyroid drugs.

The CDR3 here is CSAREFSYNEQFF. The DNA for the CDR3 is TGCAGTGCTCGGGAGTTCTCCTACAATGAGCAGTTCTTC. V usage is TRBV20-1 and J usage is TRBJ2-1; weak D call: TRBD2 (6 bases). Trimming removed 5 bases at V and 0 bases at J, with 8 bases between. The CDR3 contains 13 residues. Germline CDR1 is DFQATT and CDR2 is SNEGSKA (reference sequence).